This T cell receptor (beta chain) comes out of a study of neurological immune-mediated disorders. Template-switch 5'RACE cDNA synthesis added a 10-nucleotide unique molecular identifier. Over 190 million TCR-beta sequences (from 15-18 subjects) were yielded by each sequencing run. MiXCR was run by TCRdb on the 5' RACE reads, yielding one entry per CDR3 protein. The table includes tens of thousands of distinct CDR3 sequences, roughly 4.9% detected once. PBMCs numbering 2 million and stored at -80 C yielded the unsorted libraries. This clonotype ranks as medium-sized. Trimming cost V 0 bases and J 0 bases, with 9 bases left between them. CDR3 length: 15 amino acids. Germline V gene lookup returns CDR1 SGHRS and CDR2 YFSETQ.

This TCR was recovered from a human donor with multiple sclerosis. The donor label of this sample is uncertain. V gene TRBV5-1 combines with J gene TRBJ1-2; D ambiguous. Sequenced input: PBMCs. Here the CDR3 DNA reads TGCGCCAGCAGCTTGGAAGAGGCGCCTAACTATGGCTACACCTTC. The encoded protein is CASSLEEAPNYGYTF.